The T cell receptor (beta chain) under discussion was sequenced for a study of blood T cell repertoires in COVID-19. Assay used: immunoSEQ multiplex PCR; TCRdb lists only in-frame clones, some missing. The sample includes about 470,000 clones, around 90% of them seen just once. Recovery among Cohort 3 donors was established by two negative PCRs, clearance, or symptom resolution. This TCR was recovered from a woman under 30 who had recovered from COVID-19. Sequencing input: PBMCs or T cells enriched from blood (not recorded which).

CDR3 loop: CASSLGGGVLRPQHF. CDR3 in DNA: TGTGCCAGTAGTCTGGGGGGGGGAGTCCTTCGGCCCCAGCATTTT. V gene TRBV19 combines with J gene TRBJ1-5, with a tentative D call TRBD1 (5 bases). Per the germline V gene, CDR1 is LNHDA and CDR2 is SQIVND (reference sequence). V lost 5 bases, J lost 9 bases, and 20 bases lay in between. This CDR3 contains 15 residues.